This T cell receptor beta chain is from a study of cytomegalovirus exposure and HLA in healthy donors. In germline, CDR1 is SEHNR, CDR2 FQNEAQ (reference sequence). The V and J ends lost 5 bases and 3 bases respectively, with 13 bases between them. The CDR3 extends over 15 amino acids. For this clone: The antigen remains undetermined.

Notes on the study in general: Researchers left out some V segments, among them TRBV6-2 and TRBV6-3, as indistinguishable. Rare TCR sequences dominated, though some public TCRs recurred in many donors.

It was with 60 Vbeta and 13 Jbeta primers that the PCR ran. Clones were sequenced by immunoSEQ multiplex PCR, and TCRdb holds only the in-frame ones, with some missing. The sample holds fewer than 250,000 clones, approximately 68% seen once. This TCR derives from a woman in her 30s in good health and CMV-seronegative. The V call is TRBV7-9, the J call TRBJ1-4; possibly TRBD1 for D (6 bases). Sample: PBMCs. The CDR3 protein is CASSTYRESNEKLFF. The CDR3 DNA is TGTGCCAGCAGCACTTACAGGGAATCTAATGAAAAACTGTTTTTT. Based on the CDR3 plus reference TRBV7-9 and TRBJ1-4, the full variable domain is DTGVSQNPRHKITKRGQNVTFRCDPISEHNRLYWYRQTLGQGPEFLTYFQNEAQLEKSRLLSDRFSAERPKGSFSTLEIQRTEQGDSAMYLCASSTYRESNEKLFFGSGTQLSVL.